This T cell receptor (beta chain) was identified in a study of shared clonotypes between healthy human individuals. The wider study: There were three CD4 naive, three CD4 memory, two CD8 naive and one CD8 memory plates per donor.

Approximately 210 ng DNA, approximately 30,000 T cell genomes, went into each sorted-subset replicate PCR. Data came from immunoSEQ multiplex PCR; TCRdb stores just in-frame clones and leaves some out. The table has 80,000 to 100,000 clones, approximately 63% seen once. This CDR3 contains 16 residues. V gave up 5 bases and J gave up 5 bases; unmatched junction bases: 11. CDR1 SGHVS and CDR2 FQNEAQ come from the germline V gene. In its sample, this clone was seen once. Its antigen is unidentified. Study-wide findings and caveats: Some naive CD4 clonotypes, about 5.5%, turned up in common across a few donors.

This sequence originates from a young man in good health. Sequenced material: memory CD8+ T cells sorted from blood. Subset given: CD45RO+ cells pooled with CCR7-negative TemRA cells. The chain uses TRBV7-8 and TRBJ2-5; 10 bases are a match to TRBD1. The CDR3, as DNA: TGTGCCAGCAGCCGACAGGGGGCCTTCTCCGGGGAGACCCAGTACTTC. Translating it yields CASSRQGAFSGETQYF.